A selection of T cell receptor beta chains follows, all from one sample in a study of T cell responses to AZD1222 COVID-19 vaccine. Sequencing used immunoSEQ multiplex PCR; TCRdb keeps in-frame clones, though not all of them. The table lists over 100,000 clones, around nine tenths of them singletons. This material consisted of peripheral blood, taken 28 days after the second dose of the MenACWY control vaccine. These receptor sequences come from an adult who received the MenACWY meningococcal vaccine as a control. CDR3s include the opening cysteine and the closing phenylalanine or tryptophan. A D gene is named only where the DNA matches it firmly. Some rows mark clone size as missing; the rest say once, few, many or name a class of expanded clone.

>TRBV2|-|15|TRBJ1-3|few
TGTGCCAGAGGGCGGCCGGGGGCATCAGGAAACACCATATATTTT
CARGRPGASGNTIYF
>TRBV20-1|-|11|TRBJ1-1|-
TGCAGTCCTCGAGGTTCGGGGGAAGCTTTCTTT
CSPRGSGEAFF
>TRBV3-1/TRBV3-2|-|13|TRBJ2-5|-
TGTGCCAGCAGCCAAGGCGGTATGCAGACCCAGTACTTC
CASSQGGMQTQYF
>TRBV7-2|-|12|TRBJ2-5|-
TGTGCCAGCAGCTTAGCGCCGGAGACCCAGTACTTC
CASSLAPETQYF
>TRBV24-1|TRBD1|15|TRBJ2-5|-
TGTGCCACCAGTGCGGGACAGGGGCCTGGAGAGACCCAGTACTTC
CATSAGQGPGETQYF
>TRBV5-5|-|13|TRBJ2-7|-
TGTGCCAGCAGCTTGGTTCCCGCCTACGAGCAGTACTTC
CASSLVPAYEQYF
>TRBV7-3|-|13|TRBJ1-2|-
TGTGCCAGCAGCCCCGACAAGAACTATGGCTACACCTTC
CASSPDKNYGYTF
>TRBV10-3|-|13|TRBJ1-3|-
TGTGCCGGCGGAGCTTTCTCTGGAAACACCATATATTTT
CAGGAFSGNTIYF
>TRBV6-6|TRBD2|15|TRBJ2-1|-
TGTGCCAGCAGTTCCCTGGTGCGGGGGAACAATGAGCAGTTCTTC
CASSSLVRGNNEQFF
>TRBV7-3|-|14|TRBJ1-4|-
TGTGCCAGCCCACCCCGGGACCCTAATGAAAAACTGTTTTTT
CASPPRDPNEKLFF
>TRBV15|-|13|TRBJ1-3|-
TGTGCCACGGGATGGAGCTCTGGAAACACCATATATTTT
CATGWSSGNTIYF
>TRBV7-9|TRBD2|13|TRBJ2-7|-
TGTGCCAGTAGGCGGGGGGACACTTACGAGCAGTACTTC
CASRRGDTYEQYF
>TRBV7-8|-|17|TRBJ2-5|-
TGTGCCAGCAGCCCAGTACGGGGGAGAGGGCCTCAAGAGACCCAGTACTTC
CASSPVRGRGPQETQYF
>TRBV4-1|-|15|TRBJ2-7|-
TGCGCCAGCAGCCAAGATCAGTTCCAGGTCTACGAGCAGTACTTC
CASSQDQFQVYEQYF
>TRBV4-2|-|14|TRBJ1-4|-
TGTGCCAGCAGCCAAGGTAACAGGGCTGAAAAACTGTTTTTT
CASSQGNRAEKLFF
>TRBV5-5|TRBD1|16|TRBJ2-3|-
TGTGCCAGCAGCTTGTTTCCAGGGGGCTACACAGATACGCAGTATTTT
CASSLFPGGYTDTQYF
>TRBV19|TRBD1|14|TRBJ1-2|-
TGTGCCAGTAGTATCTCAGGGGGCCTCGGAGGCTACACCTTC
CASSISGGLGGYTF
>TRBV7-2|-|13|TRBJ1-5|-
TGTGCCAGCAGCTTAGGAATGCAGCAGCCCCAGCATTTT
CASSLGMQQPQHF
>TRBV28|TRBD1|14|TRBJ1-1|-
TGTGCCAGCACCCGTCCGGGACAGGGAACTGAAGCTTTCTTT
CASTRPGQGTEAFF
>TRBV9|TRBD2|15|TRBJ2-7|once
TGTGCCAGCAGCGCTAGCGGGGGAGAGACCTACGAGCAGTACTTC
CASSASGGETYEQYF
>TRBV18|-|17|TRBJ1-1|-
TGTGCCAGCTCACCACGGGAGGGTGGCCGGGGGAACACTGAAGCTTTCTTT
CASSPREGGRGNTEAFF
>TRBV10-2|-|14|TRBJ1-2|-
TGCGCCAGCAGCGAACCTAGGAGTAACTATGGCTACACCTTC
CASSEPRSNYGYTF